One sample yielded the 28 T cell receptor beta chains listed below, sequenced in a study of blood T cell repertoires in COVID-19. Only in-frame clones appear in the TCRdb table, and some are missing; sequencing was by immunoSEQ multiplex PCR. Counted here are around 260,000 clones, 86% occurring once; the ten biggest clones make up around 10%. The material sequenced was peripheral blood. The receptors here all came from a middle-aged man who had recovered from COVID-19.

This clone was found once. The J gene is TRBJ1-1, the V gene TRBV6-5; maybe TRBD1 (6 bases). The CDR3 consists of 11 residues. Looked up from germline, CDR1 is MNHEY and CDR2 is SVGAGI. The V gene lost 5 bases and the J gene lost 6 bases, with 7 bases spanning the gap. The CDR3 loop reads CASSQGPEAFF. The CDR3 DNA is TGTGCCAGCAGTCAGGGGCCTGAAGCTTTCTTT.

With regard to this clone: The junction departs from germline at one end; a sequencing error may be responsible. The chain is built from TRBV2 and TRBJ2-7, with 12 bases matching TRBD1. The CDR3 contains 15 residues. Germline loops: CDR1 SNHLY, CDR2 FYNNEI. The CDR3 here is CASNEPGQGAREQYF. Here the CDR3 DNA reads TGTGCCAGCAATGAACCGGGACAGGGGGCGAGGGAGCAGTACTTC.

This rearrangement joins TRBV9 to TRBJ2-2, with D perhaps TRBD2 (5 bases). Germline loops: CDR1 SGDLS, CDR2 YYNGEE. Trimming left V 3 bases short and J 0 bases short, with 9 bases between. CDR3 length: 15 residues. The CDR3 here is CASSAGRTNTGELFF. The CDR3 DNA sequence: TGTGCCAGCAGCGCTGGGAGAACGAACACCGGGGAGCTGTTTTTT. Full variable domain (missing parts from reference TRBV9 and TRBJ2-2): DSGVTQTPKHLITATGQRVTLRCSPRSGDLSVYWYQQSLDQGLQFLIQYYNGEERAKGNILERFSAQQFPDLHSELNLSSLELGDSALYFCASSAGRTNTGELFFGEGSRLTVL.

As concerns this clone: A clone one base away is much larger, so this may be a read error. This rearrangement joins TRBV7-9 to TRBJ2-3, with D possibly being TRBD2 (6 bases). CDR1 is SEHNR, CDR2 FQNEAQ, per germline (reference sequence). Trimming removed 3 bases from V and 2 bases from J, with 9 bases in between. The CDR3 contains 14 residues. The CDR3 DNA follows: TGTGCCAGCAGCTTCCGGGACTTCACAGATACGCAGTATTTT. It encodes CASSFRDFTDTQYF.

The chain links TRBV11-2 to TRBJ2-1, with 10 bases identical to TRBD1. V shed 2 bases, J shed 6 bases, and the junction held 4 bases outside the gene matches. CDR1 and CDR2 (germline): SGHAT, FQNNGV. CDR3 length: 15 amino acids. CDR3 in DNA: TGTGCCAGCAGCTTAAGGGGACAGGGGAGCAATGAGCAGTTCTTC. The encoded protein is CASSLRGQGSNEQFF.

J is TRBJ2-5 and V is TRBV19; tentative D call: TRBD1 (6 bases). Between the trimmed V and J ends, which lost 5 bases and 2 bases, there was a span of 9 bases. There are 13 residues in the CDR3. Germline assignment: CDR1 LNHDA and CDR2 SQIVND (reference sequence). CDR3 in amino acids: CASSPGQQETQYF. CDR3 DNA: TGTGCCAGTAGTCCCGGACAGCAAGAGACCCAGTACTTC.

The genes are TRBV25-1 and TRBJ1-2; D possibly corresponds to TRBD1 (6 bases). This CDR3 comprises 15 residues. With 10 bases removed from V and 0 bases from J, the gap between germline ends came to 18 bases. Per the germline V gene, CDR1 is MGHDK and CDR2 is SYGVNS. The CDR3 loop is CATQSPDSSNYGYTF. In DNA form, the CDR3 reads TGTGCCACCCAATCCCCGGACAGCTCTAACTATGGCTACACCTTC.

The J gene is TRBJ1-1, the V gene TRBV6-6, with D maybe TRBD1 (5 bases). The CDR3 has 12 residues. CDR1 is MNHNY and CDR2 is SVGAGI in the germline V gene (reference sequence). V lost 7 bases and J lost 11, with 17 bases in between. Written as DNA, the CDR3 is TGTGCCAGCATCATGGCCAATGGGGGGGCTTTCTTT. Translating it yields CASIMANGGAFF.

The chain combines TRBV15 with TRBJ1-1; D not resolved. The CDR3 contains 15 residues. V was pared by 1 base and J by 4 bases, with 13 bases between. The germline CDR1 and CDR2 sequences are LNHNV and YYDKDF (reference sequence). The CDR3 loop is CATSRGTLGSTEAFF. The CDR3 bases are TGTGCCACCAGCAGAGGAACGCTCGGGAGCACTGAAGCTTTCTTT.

The CDR3 loop is CASSNGGQPQHF. In DNA form, the CDR3 reads TGTGCCAGTAGTAACGGGGGTCAGCCCCAGCATTTT. This rearrangement joins TRBV19 to TRBJ1-5; D possibly corresponds to TRBD1 (5 bases). This CDR3 spans 12 amino acids. CDR1 and CDR2 (germline): LNHDA, SQIVND (reference sequence). With 4 bases removed from V and 6 bases from J, the gap between germline ends came to 7 bases.

The chain recombines TRBV19 with TRBJ2-3; 8 nucleotides match TRBD2. Germline V lookup: CDR1 LNHDA, CDR2 SQIVND (reference sequence). The length of the CDR3 is 20 residues. Germline trimming cut 8 bases from V and 4 bases from J; bases unmatched to any gene: 26. CDR3 in DNA: TGTGCCAGTGCGGGGTTTCATTGGGGCGGGGGGCCGTCCTTGGCAGATACGCAGTATTTT. Amino acid sequence: CASAGFHWGGGPSLADTQYF.

The chain recombines TRBV4-1 with TRBJ2-1; 10 nucleotides line up with TRBD2. There are 18 residues in the CDR3. Germline V CDR1 and CDR2: MGHRA, YSYEKL. The trim removed 2 bases at V and 0 bases at J, leaving 7 bases unmatched. The CDR3 reads CASSQLSGGASSYNEQFF. CDR3 DNA: TGCGCCAGCAGCCAATTAAGCGGGGGGGCGAGCTCCTACAATGAGCAGTTCTTC.

This clone was observed once. V and J are TRBV6-2 or TRBV6-3 and TRBJ1-6, with D maybe TRBD1 (6 bases). There are 15 residues in the CDR3. V gave up 2 bases and J gave up 3 bases, with 8 bases separating them. The germline V gene encodes CDR1 MNHEY and CDR2 SVGEGT. CDR3 residues: CASSYRDNYNSPLHF. CDR3 in DNA: TGTGCCAGCAGTTACAGGGACAACTATAATTCACCCCTCCACTTT.

The V and J genes are TRBV9 and TRBJ2-1; possible D gene TRBD2, 7 bases. The V gene's germline CDR1 is SGDLS and CDR2 YYNGEE. V gave up 4 bases and J gave up 5 bases, with 16 bases separating them. The CDR3 loop spans 15 amino acids. In DNA, the CDR3 is TGTGCCAGCAGCCCCAGGGGCGGGGGAGACAATGAGCAGTTCTTC. Its protein is CASSPRGGGDNEQFF.

The chain combines TRBV6-1 with TRBJ2-5; 7 bases align to TRBD2. Germline-derived CDR1 and CDR2 are MNHNS and SASEGT. Losses at the gene ends were 2 bases for V and 5 bases for J; bases not matched to a gene: 14. This CDR3 spans 17 amino acids. DNA of the CDR3: TGTGCCAGCAGTGAATTGGGGGGGGACGTCAGGCGCGAGACCCAGTACTTC. Its translation: CASSELGGDVRRETQYF.

The chain has TRBV27 and TRBJ1-1; tentatively, D is TRBD1 (6 bases). This CDR3 has 17 amino acids. V was cut by 3 bases and J by 4 bases, with 21 bases left in between. The germline CDR1 and CDR2 sequences are MNHEY and SMNVEV (reference sequence). The CDR3 region has the DNA TGTGCCAGCAGTTTGTCCGGACAGCCCCCTTTGATCACTGAAGCTTTCTTT. Translated, it gives CASSLSGQPPLITEAFF.

The genes are TRBV29-1 and TRBJ2-7; TRBD2 matches 13 bases. Looked up from germline, CDR1 is SQVTM and CDR2 is ANQGSEA. With V trimmed by 5 bases and J by 3 bases, 4 bases remained unmatched. The CDR3 spans 14 residues. The CDR3 loop reads CSVKTSGGLYEQYF. The CDR3 DNA reads TGCAGCGTTAAGACTAGCGGGGGGCTCTACGAGCAGTACTTC.

There are a few counts of this clone. The chain recombines TRBV7-8 with TRBJ1-2; a weak D match, TRBD1 (6 bases). CDR3 length equals 14 residues. Germline V gives CDR1 SGHVS, CDR2 FQNEAQ. Between the trimmed V and J ends, which lost 2 bases and 5 bases, there was a span of 12 bases. The DNA of the CDR3 is TGTGCCAGCAGCTTATCCCTCCAGGGGTATGGCTACACCTTC. Amino acid sequence: CASSLSLQGYGYTF.

V is TRBV11-2 and J is TRBJ2-5; 11 bases agree with TRBD2. The CDR3 extends over 16 amino acids. V was clipped by 1 base and J by 4 bases; unmatched bases: 5. The V gene's germline CDR1 is SGHAT and CDR2 FQNNGV. The CDR3 sequence is CASSLAAGLAGETQYF. The CDR3 bases are TGTGCCAGCAGCTTAGCCGCTGGACTAGCGGGAGAGACCCAGTACTTC. The complete variable domain, with remaining parts taken from reference TRBV11-2 and TRBJ2-5, reads EAGVAQSPRYKIIEKRQSVAFWCNPISGHATLYWYQQILGQGPKLLIQFQNNGVVDDSQLPKDRFSAERLKGVDSTLKIQPAKLEDSAVYLCASSLAAGLAGETQYFGPGTRLLVL.

The CDR3 reads CASSFLRDRVHEQYF. As DNA, the CDR3 is TGTGCCAGCAGCTTCCTAAGGGACAGGGTCCACGAGCAGTACTTC. The chain couples TRBV27 to TRBJ2-7; 9 positions match TRBD1. Trimming removed 6 bases from V and 5 bases from J; junction bases left unmatched: 11. The CDR3 spans 15 residues. Germline lookup yields CDR1 MNHEY and CDR2 SMNVEV (reference sequence).

CDR3 sequence reads: CASSFTSTNTGGWLFF. The CDR3 DNA reads as TGTGCCAGCAGCTTTACATCTACGAACACCGGGGGGTGGCTGTTTTTT. The chain couples TRBV7-2 to TRBJ2-2; 7 bases line up with TRBD2. After removal of 3 bases from V and 13 bases from J, the junction contained 17 bases not matched to a gene. This CDR3 spans 16 amino acids. Looked up from germline, CDR1 is SGHTA and CDR2 is FQGNSA. Variable domain in full (rest from reference TRBV7-2 and TRBJ2-2): GAGVSQSPSNKVTEKGKDVELRCDPISGHTALYWYRQSLGQGLEFLIYFQGNSAPDKSGLPSDRFSAERTGGSVSTLTIQRTQQEDSAVYLCASSFTSTNTGGWLFFGEGSRLTVL.

This chain links TRBV27 with TRBJ1-6, with a tentative D call TRBD1 (6 bases). In germline, CDR1 is MNHEY, CDR2 SMNVEV (reference sequence). This CDR3 spans 15 amino acids. V gave up 2 bases and J gave up 11 bases, with 16 bases separating them. DNA of the CDR3: TGTGCCAGCAGTTTAAGACAGGTTGGTTTGGCACCCCTCCACTTT. Encoded protein: CASSLRQVGLAPLHF.

J is TRBJ1-6 and V is TRBV2, with a weak D call TRBD1 (6 bases). Germline loops: CDR1 SNHLY, CDR2 FYNNEI. The ends were cut back, 5 bases at V and 4 bases at J, with 6 bases in the middle. The CDR3 loop spans 13 amino acids. CDR3 coding DNA: TGTGCCAGCAGTCAGGGGTATAATTCACCCCTCCACTTT. Its translation is CASSQGYNSPLHF.

CDR3 bases: TGTGCCAGCAGTCGTCTAGCTAGGGAGACCCAGTACTTC. The encoded protein is CASSRLARETQYF. The chain uses TRBV2 and TRBJ2-5; weak D call: TRBD2 (5 bases). CDR1 and CDR2 from the germline V gene are SNHLY and FYNNEI. This CDR3 contains 13 residues. Between the trimmed V and J ends, which lost 5 bases and 5 bases, there was a span of 12 bases.

The chain employs TRBV19 and TRBJ1-2, with TRBD1 identical over 7 bases. This CDR3 region has 14 residues. Trimming at V came to 3 bases and at J to 2 bases, leaving 3 bases not matched to a gene. The germline V gene has CDR1 LNHDA and CDR2 SQIVND (reference sequence). The CDR3 DNA reads as TGTGCCAGTAGTATCACGACAGGGAACTATGGCTACACCTTC. It is translated as CASSITTGNYGYTF.

Comments on this clone: The sample has other DNA sequences that encode this CDR3 too. The V and J genes are TRBV9 and TRBJ2-2; D remains unclear. CDR1 and CDR2 from the germline V gene are SGDLS and YYNGEE. Trimming cost V 2 bases and J 6 bases, with 2 bases left between them. The CDR3 has 11 amino acids. CDR3 DNA sequence: TGTGCCAGCAGCGTCTCCGGGGAGCTGTTTTTT. Its translation: CASSVSGELFF. The full variable domain, its missing parts supplied by reference TRBV9 and TRBJ2-2, is DSGVTQTPKHLITATGQRVTLRCSPRSGDLSVYWYQQSLDQGLQFLIQYYNGEERAKGNILERFSAQQFPDLHSELNLSSLELGDSALYFCASSVSGELFFGEGSRLTVL.

The chain is built from TRBV30 and TRBJ2-5; a weak D match, TRBD1 (6 bases). Trimming left V 5 bases short and J 5 bases short, with 12 bases between. The CDR3 consists of 12 residues. Germline V CDR1 and CDR2: GTSNPN, SVGIG (reference sequence). The CDR3 reads CAWAGVGETQYF. The DNA of the CDR3 is TGTGCCTGGGCAGGGGTTGGGGAGACCCAGTACTTC. The full variable domain, completed using reference TRBV30 and TRBJ2-5, is SQTIHQWPATLVQPVGSPLSLECTVEGTSNPNLYWYRQAAGRGLQLLFYSVGIGQISSEVPQNLSASRPQDRQFILSSKKLLLSDSGFYLCAWAGVGETQYFGPGTRLLVL.

The chain recombines TRBV27 with TRBJ2-5; weak D call: TRBD1 (5 bases). This CDR3 is 14 amino acids long. The V and J ends lost 5 bases and 1 base respectively, with 11 bases between them. CDR1 MNHEY and CDR2 SMNVEV come from the germline V gene (reference sequence). For the CDR3, the DNA is TGTGCCAGCAGTCCCAGGGTTGTCCAAGAGACCCAGTACTTC. This encodes CASSPRVVQETQYF.